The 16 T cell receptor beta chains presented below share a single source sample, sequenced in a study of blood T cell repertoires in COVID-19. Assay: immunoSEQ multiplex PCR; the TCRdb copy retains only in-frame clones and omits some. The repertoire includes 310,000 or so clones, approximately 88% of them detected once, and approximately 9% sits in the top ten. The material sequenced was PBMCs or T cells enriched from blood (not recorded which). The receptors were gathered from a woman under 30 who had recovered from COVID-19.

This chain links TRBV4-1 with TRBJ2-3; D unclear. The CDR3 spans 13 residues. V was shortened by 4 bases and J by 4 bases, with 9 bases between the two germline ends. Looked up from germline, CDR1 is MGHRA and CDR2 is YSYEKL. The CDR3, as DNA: TGCGCCAGCAGCCGTCTTTCGGCAGATACGCAGTATTTT. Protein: CASSRLSADTQYF.

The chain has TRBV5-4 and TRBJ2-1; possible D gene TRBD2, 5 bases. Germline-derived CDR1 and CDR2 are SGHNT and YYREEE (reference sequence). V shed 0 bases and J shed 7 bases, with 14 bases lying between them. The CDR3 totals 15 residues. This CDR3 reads CASSLEGREGNEQFF. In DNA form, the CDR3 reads TGTGCCAGCAGCTTGGAAGGACGGGAAGGGAATGAGCAGTTCTTC.

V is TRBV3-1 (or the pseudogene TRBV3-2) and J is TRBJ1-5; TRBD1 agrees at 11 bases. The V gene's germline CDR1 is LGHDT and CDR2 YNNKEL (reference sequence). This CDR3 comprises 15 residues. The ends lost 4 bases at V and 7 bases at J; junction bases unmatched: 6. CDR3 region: CASSRTGGPSQPQHF. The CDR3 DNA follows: TGTGCCAGCAGCCGGACAGGGGGCCCCAGCCAGCCCCAGCATTTT.

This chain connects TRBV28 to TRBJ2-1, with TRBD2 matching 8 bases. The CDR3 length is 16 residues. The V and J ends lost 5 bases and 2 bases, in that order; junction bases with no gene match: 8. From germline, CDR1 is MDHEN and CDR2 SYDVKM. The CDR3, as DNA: TGTGCCAGCAGTCTCCGGGGGGGCGTCACCTACAATGAGCAGTTCTTC. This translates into CASSLRGGVTYNEQFF.

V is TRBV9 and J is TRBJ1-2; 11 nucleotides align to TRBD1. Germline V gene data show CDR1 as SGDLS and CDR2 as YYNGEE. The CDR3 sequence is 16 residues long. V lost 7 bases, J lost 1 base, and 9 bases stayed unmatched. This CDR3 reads CASSHGDRGDNYGYTF. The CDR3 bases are TGTGCCAGCTCCCACGGGGACAGGGGGGATAACTATGGCTACACCTTC. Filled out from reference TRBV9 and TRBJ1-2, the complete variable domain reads DSGVTQTPKHLITATGQRVTLRCSPRSGDLSVYWYQQSLDQGLQFLIQYYNGEERAKGNILERFSAQQFPDLHSELNLSSLELGDSALYFCASSHGDRGDNYGYTFGSGTRLTVV.

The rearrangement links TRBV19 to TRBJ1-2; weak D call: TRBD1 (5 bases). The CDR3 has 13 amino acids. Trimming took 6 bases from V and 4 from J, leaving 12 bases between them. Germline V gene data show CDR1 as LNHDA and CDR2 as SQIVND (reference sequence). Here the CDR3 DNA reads TGTGCCAGTAGCCCAGACGGGGGCTATGGCTACACCTTC. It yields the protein CASSPDGGYGYTF.

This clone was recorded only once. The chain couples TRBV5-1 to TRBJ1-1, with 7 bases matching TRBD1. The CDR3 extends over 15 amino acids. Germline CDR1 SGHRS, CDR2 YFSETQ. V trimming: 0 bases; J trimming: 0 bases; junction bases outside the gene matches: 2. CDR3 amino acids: CASSLAGTVNTEAFF. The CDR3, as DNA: TGCGCCAGCAGCTTGGCCGGGACAGTGAACACTGAAGCTTTCTTT.

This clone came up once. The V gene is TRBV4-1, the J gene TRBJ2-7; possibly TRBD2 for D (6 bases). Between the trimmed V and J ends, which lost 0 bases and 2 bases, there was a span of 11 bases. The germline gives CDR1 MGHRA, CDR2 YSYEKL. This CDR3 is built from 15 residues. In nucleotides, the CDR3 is TGCGCCAGCAGCCAAGATTCGACTAGTCCCTACGAGCAGTACTTC. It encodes CASSQDSTSPYEQYF.

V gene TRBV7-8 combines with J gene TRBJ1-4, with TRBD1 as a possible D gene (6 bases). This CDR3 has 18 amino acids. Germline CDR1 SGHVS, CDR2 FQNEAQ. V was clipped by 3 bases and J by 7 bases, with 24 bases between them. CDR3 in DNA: TGTGCCAGCAGCTTCTCCGGGACACTCAACCCCCAGATTGAAAAACTGTTTTTT. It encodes CASSFSGTLNPQIEKLFF.

CDR3 in DNA: TGTGCCAGCAGCTTATACAGGACAGGGGAAGGCTACACCTTC. As protein: CASSLYRTGEGYTF. The chain has TRBV7-2 and TRBJ1-2; 9 positions match TRBD1. From germline, CDR1 is SGHTA and CDR2 FQGNSA. V dropped 2 bases and J dropped 8; count of bases not matched to a gene: 6. CDR3 length: 14 residues. The variable domain in full, completed from reference TRBV7-2 and TRBJ1-2, reads GAGVSQSPSNKVTEKGKDVELRCDPISGHTALYWYRQSLGQGLEFLIYFQGNSAPDKSGLPSDRFSAERTGGSVSTLTIQRTQQEDSAVYLCASSLYRTGEGYTFGSGTRLTVV.

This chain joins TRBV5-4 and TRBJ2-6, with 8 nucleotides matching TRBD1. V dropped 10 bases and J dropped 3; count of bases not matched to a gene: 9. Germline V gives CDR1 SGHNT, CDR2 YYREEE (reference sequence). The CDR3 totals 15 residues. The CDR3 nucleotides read TGTGCCGTACAGGGGGATGATATTGGGGCCAACGTCCTGACTTTC. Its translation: CAVQGDDIGANVLTF.

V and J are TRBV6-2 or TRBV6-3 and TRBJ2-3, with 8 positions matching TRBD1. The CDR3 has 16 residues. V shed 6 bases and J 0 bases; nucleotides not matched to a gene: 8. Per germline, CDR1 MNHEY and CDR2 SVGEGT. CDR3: CASSFGQGTSTDTQYF. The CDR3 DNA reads TGTGCCAGCAGCTTCGGACAGGGCACTAGCACAGATACGCAGTATTTT.

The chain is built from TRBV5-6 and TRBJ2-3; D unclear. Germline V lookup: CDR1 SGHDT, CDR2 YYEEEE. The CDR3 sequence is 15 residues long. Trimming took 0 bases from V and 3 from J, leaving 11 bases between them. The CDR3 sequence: CASSLGLLRTDTQYF. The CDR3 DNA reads TGTGCCAGCAGCTTGGGACTCCTAAGGACAGATACGCAGTATTTT.

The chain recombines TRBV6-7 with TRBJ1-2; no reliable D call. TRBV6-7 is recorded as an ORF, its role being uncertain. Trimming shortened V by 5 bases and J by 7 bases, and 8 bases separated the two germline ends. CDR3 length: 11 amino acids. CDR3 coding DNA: TGTGCCAGCAGTCCAAGCGTTGGCTACACCTTC. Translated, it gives CASSPSVGYTF.

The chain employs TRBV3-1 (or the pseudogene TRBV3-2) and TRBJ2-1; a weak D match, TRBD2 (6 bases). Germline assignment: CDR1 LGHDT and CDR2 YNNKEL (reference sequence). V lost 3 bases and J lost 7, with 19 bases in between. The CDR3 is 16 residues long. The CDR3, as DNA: TGTGCCAGCAGCCAGGACGGGACTCTCCCCGGGAATGAGCAGTTCTTC. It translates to CASSQDGTLPGNEQFF.

CDR3 region: CASTSGYTDTQYF. In DNA, the CDR3 is TGTGCCAGCACTAGCGGTTACACAGATACGCAGTATTTT. This rearrangement joins TRBV18 to TRBJ2-3, with TRBD2 matching over 8 bases. V was pared by 8 bases and J by 2 bases, with 3 bases of the junction left unmatched. The CDR3 extends over 13 amino acids. Germline CDR1 reads KGHSH; CDR2 reads LQKENI. The whole variable domain, filled in from reference TRBV18 and TRBJ2-3, reads NAGVMQNPRHLVRRRGQEARLRCSPMKGHSHVYWYRQLPEEGLKFMVYLQKENIIDESGMPKERFSAEFPKEGPSILRIQQVVRGDSAAYFCASTSGYTDTQYFGPGTRLTVL.